The 27 T cell receptor beta chains below all came from one sample that was sequenced in a study of T cells after yellow fever vaccination (dated by TCRdb to the late 2010s). The library was obtained by 5' RACE. Instrument used: Illumina NovaSeq 6000. TCRdb reanalyzed the raw reads on its own, using fastp at Q25 for trimming and MiXCR for clone calling, and kept in-frame beta chains. Each CDR3 protein gets just one entry, which takes the most common genes and DNA from the rows behind it. The sample contains approximately 300,000 distinct CDR3 sequences, about 10% of them found a single time. 3% to 4% of the sample is taken by the ten largest. The sample's treatment or condition label, decoded: live attenuated yellow fever vaccine strain. The input for sequencing was CD4+ T cells sorted from PBMCs, taken 45 days after the yellow fever booster vaccination. The receptors shown here come from a man between 18 and 35 years old who received the YFV17D yellow fever vaccine.

This clonotype was observed a handful of times. This chain uses TRBV30 with TRBJ2-3; no clear D gene. The CDR3 runs 13 residues. From germline, CDR1 is GTSNPN and CDR2 SVGIG (reference sequence). V lost 1 base, J lost 9 bases, and 14 bases lay in between. CDR3 region: CAWSALDGFTQYF. The CDR3 DNA follows: TGTGCCTGGAGTGCCCTTGACGGGTTCACGCAGTATTTT. Drawing the rest from reference TRBV30 and TRBJ2-3, the complete variable domain is SQTIHQWPATLVQPVGSPLSLECTVEGTSNPNLYWYRQAAGRGLQLLFYSVGIGQISSEVPQNLSASRPQDRQFILSSKKLLLSDSGFYLCAWSALDGFTQYFGPGTRLTVL.

The chain links TRBV5-1 to TRBJ2-3; TRBD2 matches at 8 bases. The V gene's germline CDR1 is SGHRS and CDR2 YFSETQ. V lost 2 bases and J lost 0; bases outside the gene matches: 8. The CDR3 is made up of 17 amino acids. The DNA for the CDR3 is TGCGCCAGCAGCTTTCAGCCCCGGGGGGGGAGCACAGATACGCAGTATTTT. Translating it yields CASSFQPRGGSTDTQYF.

This clonotype was seen a handful of times. This chain connects TRBV3-1 to TRBJ1-5; perhaps TRBD1 as D (5 bases). The V gene's germline CDR1 is LGHDT and CDR2 YNNKEL (reference sequence). Trimming removed 0 bases at V and 2 bases at J, with 14 bases between. CDR3 length equals 17 residues. The CDR3: CASSQESLGVRNQPQHF. In nucleotides, the CDR3 is TGTGCCAGCAGCCAAGAGAGTTTGGGGGTCCGCAATCAGCCCCAGCATTTT.

The chain couples TRBV12-3 or TRBV12-4 to TRBJ2-2; 12 nucleotides agree with TRBD2. The CDR3 runs to 15 residues. V lost 10 bases and J lost 1; bases outside the gene matches: 4. CDR3 sequence (DNA): TGTGCCACCCAACTAGCGGGGGGGAACACCGGGGAGCTGTTTTTT. This translates into CATQLAGGNTGELFF.

This chain uses TRBV28 with TRBJ2-1, with 8 nucleotides matching TRBD1. J gave up 7 bases and V 6 bases, and 11 bases lay outside the gene matches. CDR3 length equals 15 residues. Germline lookup yields CDR1 MDHEN and CDR2 SYDVKM. For the CDR3, the DNA is TGTGCCAGCAGCGAGTGGGGGACAGGTACGAATGAGCAGTTCTTC. Translated: CASSEWGTGTNEQFF.

This clonotype was observed at least ten times. The rearrangement links TRBV4-3 to TRBJ2-3; 11 nucleotides align to TRBD2. The V segment lost 1 base and the J segment 6 bases; nucleotides outside the gene matches: 3. The CDR3 contains 15 residues. From germline, CDR1 is LGHNA and CDR2 YSLEER. CDR3 nucleotides: TGCGCCAGCAGCCAAGCCACTAGCGGGGGCGATACGCAGTATTTT. Protein product: CASSQATSGGDTQYF.

This clonotype occurred a few times. The chain carries TRBV20-1 and TRBJ2-6; D not certain. Germline CDR1 DFQATT, CDR2 SNEGSKA (reference sequence). This CDR3 spans 14 amino acids. V was cut by 0 bases and J by 4 bases, with 7 bases left in between. CDR3 loop: CSARDMRGANVLTF. The CDR3 DNA is TGCAGTGCTAGAGATATGCGCGGGGCCAACGTCCTGACTTTC.

The chain links TRBV6-5 to TRBJ1-2; 8 bases match TRBD1. Looked up from germline, CDR1 is MNHEY and CDR2 is SVGAGI. The trim removed 6 bases at V and 7 bases at J, leaving 10 bases unmatched. This CDR3 region has 14 residues. The CDR3 region is CASSRTGWSGGYTF. In DNA form, the CDR3 reads TGTGCCAGCAGCAGGACAGGGTGGAGTGGTGGCTACACCTTC.

The chain has TRBV5-1 and TRBJ2-5; D may be TRBD2 (5 bases). Germline assignment: CDR1 SGHRS and CDR2 YFSETQ. This CDR3 is built from 16 residues. Trimming took off 0 bases at V and 1 base at J, with 13 bases between the two ends. CDR3 DNA sequence: TGCGCCAGCAGCTTGGTACGGGGATGGGTCCAAGAGACCCAGTACTTC. This codes for CASSLVRGWVQETQYF. The whole variable domain, filled in from reference TRBV5-1 and TRBJ2-5, reads KAGVTQTPRYLIKTRGQQVTLSCSPISGHRSVSWYQQTPGQGLQFLFEYFSETQRNKGNFPGRFSGRQFSNSRSEMNVSTLELGDSALYLCASSLVRGWVQETQYFGPGTRLLVL.

The table lists this clonotype with a few counts. The chain links TRBV6-2 or TRBV6-3 to TRBJ2-7; no firm D call. CDR1 is MNHEY and CDR2 is SVGEGT in the germline V gene. The V end lost 6 bases, the J end lost 3 bases, and 12 bases lay between the germline ends. The CDR3 loop spans 13 amino acids. CDR3: CASSSRPYYEQYV. CDR3 DNA sequence: TGTGCCAGCAGCTCCCGTCCATACTACGAGCAGTACGTC.

This clonotype was seen only a few times. This chain uses TRBV7-3 with TRBJ1-2, with unresolved D. Trimming removed 0 bases from V and 3 bases from J, with 14 bases in between. CDR1 and CDR2 (germline): SGHTA, FQGTGA. The CDR3 spans 16 residues. The CDR3 sequence is CASSLTGGRQDYGYTF. In nucleotides, the CDR3 is TGTGCCAGCAGCTTAACGGGTGGCAGGCAGGACTATGGCTACACCTTC.

This clonotype was counted a few times. This chain links TRBV5-1 with TRBJ2-2; maybe TRBD1 (6 bases). Germline V lookup: CDR1 SGHRS, CDR2 YFSETQ. Trimming removed 4 bases at V and 0 bases at J, with 16 bases between. The CDR3 loop spans 17 amino acids. The CDR3 nucleotides are TGCGCCAGCAGCCCAAAGACAGGTCGCGCGAACACCGGGGAGCTGTTTTTT. This translates into CASSPKTGRANTGELFF. The full variable domain, its missing parts supplied by reference TRBV5-1 and TRBJ2-2, is KAGVTQTPRYLIKTRGQQVTLSCSPISGHRSVSWYQQTPGQGLQFLFEYFSETQRNKGNFPGRFSGRQFSNSRSEMNVSTLELGDSALYLCASSPKTGRANTGELFFGEGSRLTVL.

The chain combines TRBV6-2 or TRBV6-3 with TRBJ1-2; D not resolved. V shed 4 bases and J shed 5 bases, with 11 bases lying between them. The CDR3 runs 13 residues. The germline gives CDR1 MNHEY, CDR2 SVGEGT. CDR3 sequence (DNA): TGTGCCAGCAGTTTGTACAAGGAATATGGCTACACCTTC. Residues: CASSLYKEYGYTF.

The chain recombines TRBV7-2 with TRBJ1-2, with no clear D. Germline CDR1 SGHTA, CDR2 FQGNSA. The CDR3 has 14 amino acids. The V end was cut by 8 bases, the J end by 3 bases, with 16 bases between. In nucleotides, the CDR3 is TGTGCCAGCCGCGCTATTGAGCGGTACTATGGCTACACCTTC. This codes for CASRAIERYYGYTF.

The J gene is TRBJ1-1, the V gene TRBV12-3 or TRBV12-4, with TRBD1 matching over 8 bases. CDR3 length equals 13 residues. With 3 bases clipped from V and 9 bases from J, the junction kept 6 bases outside the gene matches. The CDR3 nucleotides read TGTGCCAGCAGTTTGGAGACAGGGGTTCAAGCTTTCTTT. This sequence encodes CASSLETGVQAFF.

A remark on this clonotype: A read error may produce the germline difference seen at one junction end. This rearrangement joins TRBV7-9 to TRBJ1-4; 7 bases align to TRBD1. CDR1 is SEHNR, CDR2 FQNEAQ, per germline (reference sequence). The CDR3 runs to 17 residues. CDR3 DNA sequence: TGTGCTAGCAGCCCGGGGACAGACCGCGCAACTAATGAAAAACTGTTTTTT. Residues: CASSPGTDRATNEKLFF.

The chain combines TRBV6-5 with TRBJ1-4; 8 positions match TRBD1. There are 16 residues in the CDR3. With V trimmed by 4 bases and J by 2 bases, 6 bases remained unmatched. The germline V gene has CDR1 MNHEY and CDR2 SVGAGI. CDR3 sequence: CASSFGQGWTNEKLFF. For the CDR3, the DNA is TGTGCCAGCAGTTTTGGACAGGGTTGGACTAATGAAAAACTGTTTTTT.

V is TRBV18 and J is TRBJ1-2, with no clear D. The CDR3 is 12 amino acids. The germline V and J ends were trimmed by 4 bases and 7 bases, with 10 bases remaining between them. CDR1 KGHSH and CDR2 LQKENI come from the germline V gene. CDR3 amino acids: CASSLEPGGYTF. The CDR3 DNA is TGTGCCAGCTCACTGGAACCGGGTGGCTACACCTTC.

The sample holds a few counts of this clonotype. This sequence joins TRBV11-2 and TRBJ2-1, with TRBD2 matching over 13 bases. There are 14 residues in the CDR3. Germline V CDR1 and CDR2: SGHAT, FQNNGV. Unmatched junction bases numbered 8, after V lost 6 bases and J lost 12 bases. CDR3 DNA: TGTGCCAGCAGTGGACTAGCGGGGGACCTGGGGCAGTTCTTC. This encodes CASSGLAGDLGQFF.

The chain links TRBV4-1 to TRBJ1-5; D is undetermined. The V end lost 1 base, the J end lost 0 bases, and 7 bases lay between the germline ends. CDR1 is MGHRA and CDR2 is YSYEKL in the germline V gene. The CDR3 length is 15 residues. This CDR3 reads CASSQVSHSNQPQHF. The DNA for the CDR3 is TGCGCCAGCAGCCAAGTAAGTCATAGCAATCAGCCCCAGCATTTT.

The chain recombines TRBV3-1 with TRBJ1-1; perhaps TRBD1 as D (5 bases). V lost 1 base to trimming and J lost 1 base, with 13 bases between them. Germline V gives CDR1 LGHDT, CDR2 YNNKEL (reference sequence). CDR3 length equals 16 residues. CDR3 sequence: CASSQGWGYANTEAFF. The DNA of the CDR3 is TGTGCCAGCAGCCAAGGGTGGGGGTATGCGAACACTGAAGCTTTCTTT. The full variable domain, in which reference TRBV3-1 and TRBJ1-1 provide the parts outside the CDR3, is DTAVSQTPKYLVTQMGNDKSIKCEQNLGHDTMYWYKQDSKKFLKIMFSYNNKELIINETVPNRFSPKSPDKAHLNLHINSLELGDSAVYFCASSQGWGYANTEAFFGQGTRLTVV.

The V gene is TRBV6-2 or TRBV6-3, the J gene TRBJ2-1, with TRBD2 identical over 8 bases. This CDR3 region has 15 residues. Trimming removed 6 bases from V and 8 bases from J; junction bases left unmatched: 12. Germline values: CDR1 MNHEY, CDR2 SVGEGT. Here the CDR3 DNA reads TGTGCCAGCAGCCAGACTAGCGCGGGGAGTGATGAGCAGTTCTTC. This codes for CASSQTSAGSDEQFF.

The sample holds a few counts of this clonotype. The chain joins TRBV6-2 or TRBV6-3 to TRBJ2-1; D is perhaps TRBD2 (7 bases). The CDR3 runs 14 residues. Trimming took off 1 base at V and 5 bases at J, with 9 bases between the two ends. Germline V gene lookup returns CDR1 MNHEY and CDR2 SVGEGT. CDR3 in amino acids: CASSYFGGHNEQFF. The CDR3 DNA is TGTGCCAGCAGTTACTTCGGGGGGCACAATGAGCAGTTCTTC.

This clonotype has a handful of counts. The chain has TRBV5-6 and TRBJ2-3; D is unresolved. From germline, CDR1 is SGHDT and CDR2 YYEEEE. V was clipped by 4 bases and J by 0 bases, with 12 bases between them. CDR3 length: 15 residues. This CDR3 reads CASSLEPSSTDTQYF. CDR3 DNA sequence: TGTGCCAGCAGCCTTGAACCCTCTAGCACAGATACGCAGTATTTT.

The V and J genes are TRBV7-9 and TRBJ1-2, with D possibly TRBD1 on 5 matching bases. Trimming cost V 5 bases and J 4 bases, with 14 bases left between them. CDR3 length: 14 amino acids. Germline V lookup: CDR1 SEHNR, CDR2 FQNEAQ (reference sequence). CDR3 coding DNA: TGTGCCAGCAGCAGCAGGGAGGGCGGCTATGGCTACACCTTC. Its protein is CASSSREGGYGYTF.

The chain combines TRBV5-1 with TRBJ2-6; TRBD1 agrees at 7 bases. The V and J ends lost 0 bases and 2 bases, in that order; junction bases with no gene match: 8. In germline, CDR1 is SGHRS, CDR2 YFSETQ. The CDR3 totals 18 residues. The CDR3 DNA reads as TGCGCCAGCAGCTTGGAAGGGACAGTCTTCGCTGGGGCCAACGTCCTGACTTTC. Translation: CASSLEGTVFAGANVLTF.

This clonotype was counted between two and nine times. The rearrangement uses TRBV7-8 and TRBJ1-1; perhaps TRBD1 as D (5 bases). The CDR3 contains 15 residues. Germline CDR1 is SGHVS and CDR2 is FQNEAQ. V lost 1 base to trimming and J lost 6 bases, with 15 bases between them. The CDR3 protein is CASSLGRRLGAEAFF. The CDR3 bases are TGTGCCAGCAGCTTAGGGAGGCGATTGGGGGCTGAAGCTTTCTTT.